The rows below give T cell receptor beta chains drawn from one sample of a study of blood T cell repertoires in COVID-19. Method: immunoSEQ multiplex PCR; TCRdb's copy keeps in-frame clones and lacks some. The sample has 100,000 to 150,000 clones, roughly 72% seen once. Sample: peripheral blood. Source of these receptors: a man aged 60 to 75 with acute or convalescent COVID-19. CDR3s include the opening cysteine and the closing phenylalanine or tryptophan. A D gene is named only where the DNA matches it firmly. Expanded clones get a size class; other rows say once, few or many, or leave the size out.

D gene	clone size	V gene	J gene	CDR3 protein	CDR3 DNA
-	-	TRBV5-1	TRBJ2-2	CASSLAVNTGELFF	TGCGCCAGCAGCTTGGCCGTGAACACCGGGGAGCTGTTTTTT
TRBD2	-	TRBV18	TRBJ2-1	CASSPSKTSGSGSQFF	TGTGCCAGCTCACCAAGTAAGACTAGCGGGAGCGGTTCGCAGTTCTTC
TRBD1	-	TRBV5-1	TRBJ1-2	CASNPGGANYGYTF	TGCGCCAGCAACCCAGGGGGCGCGAACTATGGCTACACCTTC
TRBD2	few	TRBV6-5	TRBJ2-7	CASSYRGLASAEQYF	TGTGCCAGCAGTTACCGCGGACTAGCGAGTGCCGAGCAGTACTTC
-	-	TRBV10-2	TRBJ1-5	CASSGQSHQPQHF	TGCGCCAGCAGTGGGCAGTCTCATCAGCCCCAGCATTTT
TRBD2	-	TRBV5-1	TRBJ2-1	CASSFGTSGYNEQFF	TGCGCCAGCAGCTTCGGGACTAGCGGGTACAATGAGCAGTTCTTC
-	-	TRBV5-1	TRBJ1-2	CASSLAKGGLNYGYTF	TGCGCCAGCAGCTTGGCCAAAGGGGGACTAAACTATGGCTACACCTTC
TRBD2	-	TRBV18	TRBJ2-5	CASSHGSGGSRETQYF	TGTGCCAGCTCACATGGTAGCGGGGGATCACGAGAGACCCAGTACTTC
TRBD1	-	TRBV3-1/TRBV3-2	TRBJ1-4	CASSQDPRTGTTNEKLFF	TGTGCCAGCAGCCAAGACCCGAGGACAGGGACAACTAATGAAAAACTGTTTTTT
-	-	TRBV5-1	TRBJ1-4	CASSLGDTVEKLFF	TGCGCCAGCAGCTTGGGCGACACGGTTGAAAAACTGTTTTTT
-	-	TRBV29-1	TRBJ2-3	CSVDSMTLTVADTQYF	TGCAGCGTAGACTCCATGACGTTAACGGTAGCAGATACGCAGTATTTT
TRBD2	-	TRBV5-1	TRBJ2-7	CASSPGGKAVYEQYF	TGCGCCAGCAGCCCGGGAGGGAAGGCGGTCTACGAGCAGTACTTC
TRBD2	-	TRBV7-2	TRBJ2-3	CASSLTSGSGDTQYF	TGTGCCAGCAGCTTAACTAGCGGGAGTGGAGATACGCAGTATTTT
-	-	TRBV5-6	TRBJ1-4	CASSYSGVLNEKLFF	TGTGCCAGCAGCTATTCAGGGGTCTTGAATGAAAAACTGTTTTTT
TRBD2	-	TRBV18	TRBJ2-5	CASSPGLGETQYF	TGTGCCAGCTCACCGGGACTAGGAGAGACCCAGTACTTC
TRBD2	-	TRBV10-2	TRBJ2-7	CASSEAPGGYEQYF	TGCGCCAGCAGTGAGGCCCCGGGAGGTTACGAGCAGTACTTC
TRBD2	-	TRBV28	TRBJ2-7	CASSKGSPGLAGGPYEQYF	TGTGCCAGCAGCAAAGGGTCCCCGGGACTAGCGGGAGGGCCCTACGAGCAGTACTTC
TRBD1	-	TRBV10-1	TRBJ1-4	CASSPGQGDRKLFF	TGCGCCAGCAGTCCGGGACAGGGCGATCGAAAACTGTTTTTT
TRBD1	-	TRBV18	TRBJ2-7	CASSRDRSYEQYF	TGTGCCAGCTCACGGGACAGGAGCTACGAGCAGTACTTC
-	-	TRBV14	TRBJ2-1	CASSQDLGTEQFF	TGTGCCAGCAGCCAAGACCTAGGGACAGAGCAGTTCTTC
TRBD1	few	TRBV3-1/TRBV3-2	TRBJ1-1	CASSPLRQGETEAFF	TGTGCCAGCAGCCCTCTTAGACAGGGGGAGACTGAAGCTTTCTTT
-	-	TRBV5-6	TRBJ2-3	CASSLRTASDTQYF	TGTGCCAGCAGCTTGCGAACAGCTTCAGATACGCAGTATTTT
-	-	TRBV2	TRBJ2-7	CASSDRPMGEQYF	TGTGCCAGCAGCGACAGACCCATGGGGGAGCAGTACTTC
TRBD2	-	TRBV2	TRBJ2-1	CASSEVSSGVYNEQFF	TGTGCCAGCAGTGAGGTCTCTAGCGGGGTCTACAATGAGCAGTTCTTC
-	-	TRBV7-9	TRBJ1-2	CASSQTGYGYTF	TGTGCCAGCAGCCAAACAGGGTATGGCTACACCTTC
-	-	TRBV5-1	TRBJ2-5	CASSLVGQVQETQYF	TGCGCCAGCAGCTTGGTGGGGCAGGTCCAAGAGACCCAGTACTTC
TRBD2	once	TRBV3-1/TRBV3-2	TRBJ2-3	CASSQEWASGRTDTQYF	TGTGCCAGCAGCCAAGAGTGGGCTAGCGGTCGCACAGATACGCAGTATTTT
TRBD2	-	TRBV3-1/TRBV3-2	TRBJ2-3	CASSQALAGVGTQYF	TGTGCCAGCAGCCAAGCACTAGCGGGAGTCGGGACGCAGTATTTT
-	-	TRBV18	TRBJ1-2	CASSPSLDYGYTF	TGTGCCAGCTCACCGAGTTTGGACTATGGCTACACCTTC